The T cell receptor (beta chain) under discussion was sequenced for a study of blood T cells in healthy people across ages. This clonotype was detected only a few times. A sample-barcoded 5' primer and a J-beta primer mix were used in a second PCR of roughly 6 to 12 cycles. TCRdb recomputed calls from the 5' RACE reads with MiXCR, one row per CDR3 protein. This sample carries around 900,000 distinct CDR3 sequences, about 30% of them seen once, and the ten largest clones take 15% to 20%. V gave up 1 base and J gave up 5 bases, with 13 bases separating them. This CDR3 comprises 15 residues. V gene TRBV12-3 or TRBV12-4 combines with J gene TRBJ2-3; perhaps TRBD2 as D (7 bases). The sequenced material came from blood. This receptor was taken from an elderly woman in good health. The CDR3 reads CASSLGGGGGDTQYF. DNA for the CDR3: TGTGCCAGCAGTTTAGGAGGGGGGGGAGGAGATACGCAGTATTTT.